These 9 T cell receptor beta chains share one sample of origin, sequenced in a study of blood T cell repertoires in COVID-19. Some clones are missing from TCRdb's copy, which holds only in-frame ones; the method was immunoSEQ multiplex PCR. The data contain approximately 250,000 clones, 85% to 95% of them seen just once; the ten biggest clones take up roughly 2.9%. The sample was PBMCs or T cells enriched from blood (not recorded which). All receptors derive from a man aged 40-55 years who had been exposed to COVID-19.

Of note for this clone: An end of the junction does not agree with germline; a read error may underlie this. The chain couples TRBV28 to TRBJ1-1; no clear D gene. CDR1 is MDHEN, CDR2 SYDVKM, per germline. This CDR3 is built from 12 residues. CDR3: CASSFVNTEAFF. CDR3 bases: TGTGCCAGTAGTTTCGTGAACACTGAAGCTTTCTTT.

V gene TRBV5-1 combines with J gene TRBJ2-1; 9 nucleotides agree with TRBD2. Germline V gives CDR1 SGHRS, CDR2 YFSETQ. The CDR3 runs to 16 residues. With V trimmed by 0 bases and J by 9 bases, 10 bases remained unmatched. The CDR3 loop reads CASSLVLGSGRAEQFF. The DNA for the CDR3 is TGCGCCAGCAGCTTGGTGCTCGGTAGCGGGAGAGCTGAGCAGTTCTTC.

The chain couples TRBV7-3 to TRBJ2-3, with a weak D call TRBD2 (6 bases). Germline V lookup: CDR1 SGHTA, CDR2 FQGTGA. The V gene lost 6 bases and the J gene lost 2 bases, with 15 bases spanning the gap. The CDR3 totals 15 residues. The CDR3 bases are TGTGCCAGCAGGAAGGGACTTGCGGACACAGATACGCAGTATTTT. Amino acid sequence: CASRKGLADTDTQYF.

This chain joins TRBV3-1 (or the pseudogene TRBV3-2) and TRBJ2-1; 9 bases line up with TRBD2. The V segment lost 3 bases and the J segment 2 bases; nucleotides outside the gene matches: 5. The CDR3 length is 16 residues. The germline CDR1 and CDR2 sequences are LGHDT and YNNKEL (reference sequence). The CDR3 reads CASSHAGTSPYNEQFF. Written as DNA, the CDR3 is TGTGCCAGCAGCCACGCCGGGACTAGCCCCTACAATGAGCAGTTCTTC.

The rearrangement joins TRBV11-1 to TRBJ2-7; 8 bases map to TRBD2. The CDR3 totals 15 residues. The trim removed 3 bases at V and 5 bases at J, leaving 9 bases unmatched. Germline V gene sequence: CDR1 SGHAT, CDR2 FQDESV (reference sequence). CDR3 bases: TGTGCCAGCAGCTTTCGCGGGAGGAAGGCTGACGAGCAGTACTTC. It specifies CASSFRGRKADEQYF. Full variable domain (rest looked up from reference TRBV11-1 and TRBJ2-7): EAEVAQSPRYKITEKSQAVAFWCDPISGHATLYWYRQILGQGPELLVQFQDESVVDDSQLPKDRFSAERLKGVDSTLKIQPAELGDSAMYLCASSFRGRKADEQYFGPGTRLTVT.

This clone has only one observation. This sequence joins TRBV4-1 and TRBJ1-6, with no clear D. CDR3 length equals 16 residues. Between the trimmed V and J ends, which lost 0 bases and 6 bases, there was a span of 12 bases. Germline CDR1 MGHRA, CDR2 YSYEKL. The CDR3 reads CASSQENTVSNSPLHF. The DNA for the CDR3 is TGCGCCAGCAGCCAAGAAAACACAGTTTCTAATTCACCCCTCCACTTT.

This chain connects TRBV24-1 to TRBJ2-2; 12 nucleotides match TRBD2. The J segment lost 5 bases and the V segment lost 12 bases, leaving 12 bases of the junction unmatched. CDR1 and CDR2 (germline): KGHDR, SFDVKD. The CDR3 runs 16 residues. The CDR3 sequence: CAPSETSGRSTGELFF. The CDR3 bases are TGTGCCCCCTCGGAGACTAGCGGGAGATCGACCGGGGAGCTGTTTTTT.

This sequence joins TRBV29-1 and TRBJ2-2; the match to TRBD1 covers 7 bases. J was trimmed by 7 bases and V by 0 bases; bases with no gene match: 8. This CDR3 comprises 15 residues. The germline CDR1 and CDR2 sequences are SQVTM and ANQGSEA. The CDR3 sequence is CSVEDPQGVSGELFF. CDR3 DNA: TGCAGCGTTGAAGATCCTCAGGGGGTCAGCGGGGAGCTGTTTTTT.

The chain has TRBV20-1 and TRBJ2-2; TRBD2 agrees at 13 bases. The V segment lost 3 bases and the J segment 1 base; nucleotides outside the gene matches: 2. Germline V gene data show CDR1 as DFQATT and CDR2 as SNEGSKA (reference sequence). The CDR3 sequence is 16 residues long. The CDR3 nucleotides read TGCAGTGCTAGTCGACTAGCGGGAGGGAACACCGGGGAGCTGTTTTTT. Amino acid sequence: CSASRLAGGNTGELFF.